The 2 T cell receptor beta chains in this list originate from one sample, sequenced in a study of graft-versus-host responses after intestinal transplantation (dated by TCRdb to about 2021). The time point label of this sample denotes: cells obtained before transplantation from donor or recipient. Library preparation was by the immunoSEQ multiplex PCR assay. Drawn from immuneACCESS, this table holds only the in-frame rearrangements with V and J called that TCRdb kept. Clones are partly lost; checked studies trace under half to an unresolved V gene and leave the rest unexplained. Within this sample are some 150,000 clones, with around 90% of them counted one time only. The ten most abundant clones make up about 0.2% of the sample. These receptors lack a known antigen. Sequencing was performed on unstimulated CD4+ T cells sorted from spleen or lymph node cells, taken before intestinal transplant. The receptor source for this set is a human donor who received an intestinal transplant.

The rearrangement uses TRBV19 and TRBJ2-5, with 11 positions matching TRBD2. Gene TRBJ2-7 matches the end of the DNA better, so the J call may be wrong. Germline V lookup: CDR1 LNHDA, CDR2 SQIVND (reference sequence). The CDR3 runs 18 residues. The CDR3 DNA is TGTGCCAGTACCGCCGAGGGTTACCCTAGCGGGAGGACCTACGAGCAGTACTTC. It codes for CASTAEGYPSGRTYEQYF.

The chain joins TRBV10-3 to TRBJ1-1, with 7 bases fitting TRBD1. The germline CDR1 and CDR2 sequences are ENHRY and SYGVKD. The CDR3 contains 15 residues. V lost 0 bases, J lost 4 bases, and 5 bases stayed unmatched. For the CDR3, the DNA is TGTGCCATCAGTGAGTCGAACAGGGGCGGCACTGAAGCTTTCTTT. Protein: CAISESNRGGTEAFF.